This TCR beta chain was retrieved from a study of blood T cell repertoires in COVID-19. Turning to the study itself: Some COVID-19 samples were acute and others convalescent; all came from the United States, Italy and Spain. PBMCs, B-cell-depleted T cells, or T cells provided the cDNA or gDNA that made up the material.

A word on this clone: The sample holds other DNA sequences that translate to the same CDR3.

V was trimmed by 3 bases and J by 2 bases, leaving 11 bases between them. The germline V gene has CDR1 KGHSH and CDR2 LQKENI. This CDR3 has 14 residues. Original processing notes: Researchers report that nucleated cell counts were estimated from reference gene primer amplification. Measured with immunoSEQ multiplex PCR; TCRdb has only the in-frame clones, and not every one. V and J calls plus clone size are reproduced from that table; the DNA served to infer D and trimming. The sample lists some 150,000 clones; just under 80% were seen once. The sequence came from a woman aged 80 or over with acute or convalescent COVID-19. The chain employs TRBV18 and TRBJ2-7; D is ambiguous. The sequencing sample was made of peripheral blood. As DNA, the CDR3 is TGTGCCAGCTCACCTGGGTCGGGTCCCTACGAGCAGTACTTC. Protein sequence: CASSPGSGPYEQYF.